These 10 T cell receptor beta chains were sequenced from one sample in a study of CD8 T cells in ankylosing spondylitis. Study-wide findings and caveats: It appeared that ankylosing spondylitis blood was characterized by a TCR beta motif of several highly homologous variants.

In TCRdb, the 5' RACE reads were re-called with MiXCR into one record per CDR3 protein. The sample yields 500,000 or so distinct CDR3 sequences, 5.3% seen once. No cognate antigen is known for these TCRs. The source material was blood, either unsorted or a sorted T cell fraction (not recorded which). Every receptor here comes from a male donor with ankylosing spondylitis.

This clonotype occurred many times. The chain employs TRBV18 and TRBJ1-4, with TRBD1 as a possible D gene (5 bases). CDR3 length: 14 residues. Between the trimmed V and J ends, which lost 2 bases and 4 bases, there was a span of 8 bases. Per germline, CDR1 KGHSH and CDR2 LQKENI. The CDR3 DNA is TGTGCCAGCTCACCAGGGACGCATAATGAAAAACTGTTTTTT. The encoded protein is CASSPGTHNEKLFF.

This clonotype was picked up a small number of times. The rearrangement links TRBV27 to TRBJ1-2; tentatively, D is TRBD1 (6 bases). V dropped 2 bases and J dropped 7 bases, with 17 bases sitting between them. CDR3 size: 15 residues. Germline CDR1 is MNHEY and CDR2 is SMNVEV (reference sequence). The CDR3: CASSLLARGSSGYTF. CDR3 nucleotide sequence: TGTGCCAGCAGTTTACTCGCCAGGGGAAGCTCTGGCTACACCTTC.

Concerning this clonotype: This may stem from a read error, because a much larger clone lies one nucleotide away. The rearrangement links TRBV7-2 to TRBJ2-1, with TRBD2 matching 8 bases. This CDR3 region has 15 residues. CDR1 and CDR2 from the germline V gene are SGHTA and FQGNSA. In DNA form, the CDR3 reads TGTGCCAGCAGCTCCCGGGGGGGCCCCTACAATGAGCAGCTCTTC. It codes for CASSSRGGPYNEQLF.

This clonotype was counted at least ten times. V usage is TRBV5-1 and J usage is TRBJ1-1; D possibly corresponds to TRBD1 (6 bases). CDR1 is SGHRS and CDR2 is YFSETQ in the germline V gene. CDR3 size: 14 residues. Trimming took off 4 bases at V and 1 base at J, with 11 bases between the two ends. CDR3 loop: CASSPQGQNTEAFF. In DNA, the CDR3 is TGCGCCAGCAGCCCCCAGGGGCAGAACACTGAAGCTTTCTTT.

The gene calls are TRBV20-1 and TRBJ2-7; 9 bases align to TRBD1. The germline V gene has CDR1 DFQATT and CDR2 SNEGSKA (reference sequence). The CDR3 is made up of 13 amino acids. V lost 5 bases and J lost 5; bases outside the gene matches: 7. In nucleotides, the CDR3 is TGCAGTGCTTTTGACAGGGGGTTCCACGAGCAGTACTTC. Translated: CSAFDRGFHEQYF.

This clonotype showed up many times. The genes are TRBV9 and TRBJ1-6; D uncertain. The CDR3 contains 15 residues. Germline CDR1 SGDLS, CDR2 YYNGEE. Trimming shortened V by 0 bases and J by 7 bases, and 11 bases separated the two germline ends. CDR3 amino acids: CASSVGRLLNSPLHF. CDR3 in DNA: TGTGCCAGCAGCGTAGGCCGGCTCTTGAATTCACCCCTCCACTTT.

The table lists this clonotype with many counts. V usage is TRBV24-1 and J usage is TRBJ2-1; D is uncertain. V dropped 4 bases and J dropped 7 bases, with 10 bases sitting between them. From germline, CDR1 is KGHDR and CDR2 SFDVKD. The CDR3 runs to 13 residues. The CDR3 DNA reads TGTGCCACCAGTGACCCGGACCGTAATGAGCAGTTCTTC. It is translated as CATSDPDRNEQFF.

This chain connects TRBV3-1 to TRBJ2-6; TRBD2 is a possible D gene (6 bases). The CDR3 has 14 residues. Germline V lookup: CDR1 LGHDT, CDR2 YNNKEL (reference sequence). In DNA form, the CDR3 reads TGTGCTAGCGGCGGTATCTCTGGGGCCAACGTCCTGACTTTC. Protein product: CASGGISGANVLTF. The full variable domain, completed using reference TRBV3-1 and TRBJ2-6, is DTAVSQTPKYLVTQMGNDKSIKCEQNLGHDTMYWYKQDSKKFLKIMFSYNNKELIINETVPNRFSPKSPDKAHLNLHINSLELGDSAVYFCASGGISGANVLTFGAGSRLTVL.

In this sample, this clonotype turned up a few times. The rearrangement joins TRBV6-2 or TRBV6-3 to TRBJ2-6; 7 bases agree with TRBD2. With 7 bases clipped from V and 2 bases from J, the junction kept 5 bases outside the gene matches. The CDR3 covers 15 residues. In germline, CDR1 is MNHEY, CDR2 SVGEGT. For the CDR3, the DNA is TGTGCCAGCACCTTCCGGGGGGCTGGGGCCAACGTCCTGACTTTC. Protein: CASTFRGAGANVLTF.

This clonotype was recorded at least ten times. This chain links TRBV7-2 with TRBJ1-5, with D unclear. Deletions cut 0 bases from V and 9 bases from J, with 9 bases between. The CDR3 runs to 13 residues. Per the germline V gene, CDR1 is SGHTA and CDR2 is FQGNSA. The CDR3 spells CASSLAPMGPQHF. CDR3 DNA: TGTGCCAGCAGCTTAGCGCCCATGGGGCCCCAGCATTTT.